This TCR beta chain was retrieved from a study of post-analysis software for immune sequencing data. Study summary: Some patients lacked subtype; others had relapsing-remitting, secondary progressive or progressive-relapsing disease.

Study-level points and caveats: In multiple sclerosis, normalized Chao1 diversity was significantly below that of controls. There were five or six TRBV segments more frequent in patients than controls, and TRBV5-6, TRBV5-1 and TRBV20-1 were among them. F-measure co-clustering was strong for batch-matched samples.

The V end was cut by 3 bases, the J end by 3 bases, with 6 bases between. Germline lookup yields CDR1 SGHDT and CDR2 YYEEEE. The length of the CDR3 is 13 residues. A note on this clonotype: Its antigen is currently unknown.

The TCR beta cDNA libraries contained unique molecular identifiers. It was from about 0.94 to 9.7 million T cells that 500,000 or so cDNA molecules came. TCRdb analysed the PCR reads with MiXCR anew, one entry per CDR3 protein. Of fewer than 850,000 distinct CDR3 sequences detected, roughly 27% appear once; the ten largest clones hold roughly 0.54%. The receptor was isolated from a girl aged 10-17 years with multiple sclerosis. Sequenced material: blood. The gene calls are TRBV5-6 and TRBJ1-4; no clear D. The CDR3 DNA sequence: TGTGCCAGCAGCTCTACGGCTAATGAAAAACTGTTTTTT. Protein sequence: CASSSTANEKLFF.